This T cell receptor beta chain emerged from a study of shared clonotypes between healthy human individuals. Naive CD8 cells were CD45RO-negative, positively selected for CCR7, excluding terminally differentiated effector memory CD45RA+ cells. This CDR3 region has 15 residues. V was shortened by 2 bases and J by 2 bases, with 10 bases between the two germline ends. The germline CDR1 and CDR2 sequences are MNHNS and SASEGT. The assay ran at deep level. Method: immunoSEQ multiplex PCR; TCRdb's copy keeps in-frame clones and lacks some. In the table there are about 1,800,000 clones, approximately 95% of which are singletons.

The chain is built from TRBV6-1 and TRBJ2-1; perhaps TRBD2 as D (5 bases). The material sequenced was naive CD8+ T cells sorted from blood. The sequence came from a man younger than 35 in good health. The CDR3 bases are TGTGCCAGCAGTGAATACGGGGATCCCTACAATGAGCAGTTCTTC. Translation gives CASSEYGDPYNEQFF.